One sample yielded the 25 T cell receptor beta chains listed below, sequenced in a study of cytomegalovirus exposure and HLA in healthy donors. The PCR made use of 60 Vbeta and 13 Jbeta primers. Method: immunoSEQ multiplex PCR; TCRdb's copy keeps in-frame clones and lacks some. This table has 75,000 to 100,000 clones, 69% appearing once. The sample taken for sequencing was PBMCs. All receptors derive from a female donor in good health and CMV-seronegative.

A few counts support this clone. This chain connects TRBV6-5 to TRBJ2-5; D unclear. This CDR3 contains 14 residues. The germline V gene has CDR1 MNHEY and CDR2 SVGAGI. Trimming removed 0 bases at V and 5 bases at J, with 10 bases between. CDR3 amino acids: CASSYSWNGETQYF. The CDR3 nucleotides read TGTGCCAGCAGTTACTCGTGGAACGGGGAGACCCAGTACTTC.

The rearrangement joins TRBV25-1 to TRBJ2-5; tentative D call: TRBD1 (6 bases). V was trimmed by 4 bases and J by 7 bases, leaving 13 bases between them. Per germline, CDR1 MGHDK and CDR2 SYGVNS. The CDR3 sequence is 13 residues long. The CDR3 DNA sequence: TGTGCCAGCAGTGTCAGGGGATTAGGGACCCAGTACTTC. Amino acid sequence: CASSVRGLGTQYF.

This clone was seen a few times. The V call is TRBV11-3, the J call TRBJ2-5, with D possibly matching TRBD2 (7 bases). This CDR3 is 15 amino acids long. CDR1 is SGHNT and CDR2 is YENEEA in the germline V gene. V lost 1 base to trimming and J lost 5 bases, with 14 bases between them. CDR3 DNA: TGTGCCAGCAGCTTAGCCGGGGGGCCAGGGGAGACCCAGTACTTC. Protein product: CASSLAGGPGETQYF.

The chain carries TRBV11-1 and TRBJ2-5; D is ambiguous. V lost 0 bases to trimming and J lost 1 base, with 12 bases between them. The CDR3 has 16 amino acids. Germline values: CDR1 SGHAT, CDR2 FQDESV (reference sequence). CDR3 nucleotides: TGTGCCAGCAGCTTAGCGAGGAGCGCCGTCCAAGAGACCCAGTACTTC. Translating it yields CASSLARSAVQETQYF.

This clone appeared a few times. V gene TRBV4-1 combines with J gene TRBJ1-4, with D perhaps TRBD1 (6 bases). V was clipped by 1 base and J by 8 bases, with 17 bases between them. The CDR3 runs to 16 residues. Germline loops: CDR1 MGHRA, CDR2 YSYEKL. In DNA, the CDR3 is TGCGCCAGCAGCCAAGCTCGTCCGACAGGAGCGGAAAAACTGTTTTTT. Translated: CASSQARPTGAEKLFF.

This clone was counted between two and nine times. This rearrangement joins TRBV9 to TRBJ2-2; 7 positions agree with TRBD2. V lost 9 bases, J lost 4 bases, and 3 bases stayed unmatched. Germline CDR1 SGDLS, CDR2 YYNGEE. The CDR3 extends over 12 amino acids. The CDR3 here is CATERGTGELFF. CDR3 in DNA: TGTGCCACCGAGCGGGGCACCGGGGAGCTGTTTTTT.

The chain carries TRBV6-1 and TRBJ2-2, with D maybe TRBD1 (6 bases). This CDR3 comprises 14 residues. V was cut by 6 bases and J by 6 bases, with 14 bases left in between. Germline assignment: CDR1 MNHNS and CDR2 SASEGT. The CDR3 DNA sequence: TGTGCCAGCAGGGACAGAATGTACCCCGGGGAGCTGTTTTTT. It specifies CASRDRMYPGELFF.

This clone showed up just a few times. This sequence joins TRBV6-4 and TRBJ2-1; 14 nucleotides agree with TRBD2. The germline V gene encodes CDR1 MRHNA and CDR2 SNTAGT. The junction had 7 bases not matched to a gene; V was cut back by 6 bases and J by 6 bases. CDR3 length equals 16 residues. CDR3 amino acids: CASSRSGTSGGNEQFF. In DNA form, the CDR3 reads TGTGCCAGCAGCCGCTCCGGGACTAGCGGGGGCAATGAGCAGTTCTTC.

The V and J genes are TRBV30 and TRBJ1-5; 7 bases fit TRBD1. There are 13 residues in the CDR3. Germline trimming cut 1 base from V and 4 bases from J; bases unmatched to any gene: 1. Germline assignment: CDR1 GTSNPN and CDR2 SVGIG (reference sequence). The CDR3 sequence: CAWSATGNQPQHF. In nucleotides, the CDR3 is TGTGCCTGGAGTGCGACAGGGAATCAGCCCCAGCATTTT.

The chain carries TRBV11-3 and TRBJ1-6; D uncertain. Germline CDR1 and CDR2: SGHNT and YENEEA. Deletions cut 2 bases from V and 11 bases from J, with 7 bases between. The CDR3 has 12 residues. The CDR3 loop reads CASSLREPPLHF. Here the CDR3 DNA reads TGTGCCAGCAGCTTACGAGAGCCACCCCTCCACTTT. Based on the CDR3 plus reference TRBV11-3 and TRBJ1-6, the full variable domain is EAGVVQSPRYKIIEKKQPVAFWCNPISGHNTLYWYLQNLGQGPELLIRYENEEAVDDSQLPKDRFSAERLKGVDSTLKIQPAELGDSAVYLCASSLREPPLHFGNGTRLTVT.

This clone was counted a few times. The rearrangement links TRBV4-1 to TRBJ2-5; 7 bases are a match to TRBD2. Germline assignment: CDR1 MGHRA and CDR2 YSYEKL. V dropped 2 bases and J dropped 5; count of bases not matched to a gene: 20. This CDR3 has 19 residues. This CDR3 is CASSQSGQSPTMGGETQYF. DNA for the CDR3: TGCGCCAGCAGCCAATCAGGGCAGTCCCCCACAATGGGAGGGGAGACCCAGTACTTC.

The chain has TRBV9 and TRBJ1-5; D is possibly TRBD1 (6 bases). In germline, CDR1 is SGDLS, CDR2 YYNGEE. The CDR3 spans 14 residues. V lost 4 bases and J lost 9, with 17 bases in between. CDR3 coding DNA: TGTGCCAGCAGCTCAGGCGGGGGGGGGCGGCCCCAGCATTTT. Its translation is CASSSGGGGRPQHF.

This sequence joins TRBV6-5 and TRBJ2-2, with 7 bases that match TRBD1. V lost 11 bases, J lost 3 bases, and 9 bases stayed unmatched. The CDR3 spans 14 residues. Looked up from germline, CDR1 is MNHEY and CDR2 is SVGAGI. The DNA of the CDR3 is TGTGCCGGGCTGACAGGGAATTACACCGGGGAGCTGTTTTTT. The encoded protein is CAGLTGNYTGELFF.

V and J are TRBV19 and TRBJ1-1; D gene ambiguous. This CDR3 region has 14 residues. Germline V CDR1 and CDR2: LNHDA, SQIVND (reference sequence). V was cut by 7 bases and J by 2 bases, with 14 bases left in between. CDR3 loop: CASTPFSTNTEAFF. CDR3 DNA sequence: TGTGCCAGTACTCCGTTTTCCACAAACACTGAAGCTTTCTTT.

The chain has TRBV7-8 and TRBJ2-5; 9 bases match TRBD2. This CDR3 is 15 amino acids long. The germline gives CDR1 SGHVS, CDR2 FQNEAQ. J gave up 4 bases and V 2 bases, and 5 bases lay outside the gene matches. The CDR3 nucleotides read TGTGCCAGCAGCTTATGGCGGGGGGGCCTAGAGACCCAGTACTTC. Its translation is CASSLWRGGLETQYF.

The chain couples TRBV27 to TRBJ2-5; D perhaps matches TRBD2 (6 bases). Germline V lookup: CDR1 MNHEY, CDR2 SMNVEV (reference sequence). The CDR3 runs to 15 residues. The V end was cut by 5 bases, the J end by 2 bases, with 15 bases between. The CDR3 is CASSRDGRKQETQYF. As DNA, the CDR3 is TGTGCCAGCAGTCGTGATGGGAGGAAACAAGAGACCCAGTACTTC.

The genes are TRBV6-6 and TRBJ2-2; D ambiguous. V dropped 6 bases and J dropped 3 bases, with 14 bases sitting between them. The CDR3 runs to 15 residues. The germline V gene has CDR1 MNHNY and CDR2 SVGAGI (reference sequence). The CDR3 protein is CASSHRAADTGELFF. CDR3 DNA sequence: TGTGCCAGCAGCCACCGTGCGGCAGACACCGGGGAGCTGTTTTTT.

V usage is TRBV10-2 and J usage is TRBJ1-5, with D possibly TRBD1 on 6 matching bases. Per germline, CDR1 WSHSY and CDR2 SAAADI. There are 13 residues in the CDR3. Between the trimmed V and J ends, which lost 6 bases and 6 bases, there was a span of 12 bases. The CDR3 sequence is CASSRQESQPQHF. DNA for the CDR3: TGCGCCAGCAGCCGACAGGAGAGTCAGCCCCAGCATTTT.

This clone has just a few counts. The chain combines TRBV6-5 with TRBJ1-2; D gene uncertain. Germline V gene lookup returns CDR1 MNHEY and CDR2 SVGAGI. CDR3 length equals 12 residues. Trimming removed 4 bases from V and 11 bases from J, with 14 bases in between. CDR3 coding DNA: TGTGCCAGCAGTTCCCCTTACGCGGGGTACACCTTC. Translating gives CASSSPYAGYTF.

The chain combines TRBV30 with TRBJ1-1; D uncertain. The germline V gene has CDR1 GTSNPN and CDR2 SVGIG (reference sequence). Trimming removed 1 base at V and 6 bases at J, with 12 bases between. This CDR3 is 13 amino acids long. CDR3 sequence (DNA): TGTGCCTGGAGTGGGTGGGGAGGCTCTGAAGCTTTCTTT. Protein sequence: CAWSGWGGSEAFF.

The CDR3 region is CAWSVHYDPNTEAFF. CDR3 in DNA: TGTGCCTGGAGTGTACACTACGACCCGAACACTGAAGCTTTCTTT. The V and J genes are TRBV30 and TRBJ1-1; D not resolved. The V gene lost 0 bases and the J gene lost 1 base, with 12 bases spanning the gap. The CDR3 length is 15 residues. CDR1 and CDR2 from the germline V gene are GTSNPN and SVGIG (reference sequence).

The CDR3 DNA sequence: TGCGCCAGCAGTGAGGTGCAGTCCACAGATACGCAGTATTTT. Translated: CASSEVQSTDTQYF. The chain employs TRBV10-1 and TRBJ2-3; D not resolved. The CDR3 is 14 residues long. V was pared by 2 bases and J by 2 bases, with 8 bases between. CDR1 is WNHNN, CDR2 SYGVQD, per germline (reference sequence).

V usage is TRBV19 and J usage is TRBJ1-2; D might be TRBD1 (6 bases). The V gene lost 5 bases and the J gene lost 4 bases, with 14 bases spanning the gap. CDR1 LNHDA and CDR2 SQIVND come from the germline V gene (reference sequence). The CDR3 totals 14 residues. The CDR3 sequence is CASSFRQDLYGYTF. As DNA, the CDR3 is TGTGCCAGTAGTTTTAGACAGGACCTCTATGGCTACACCTTC.

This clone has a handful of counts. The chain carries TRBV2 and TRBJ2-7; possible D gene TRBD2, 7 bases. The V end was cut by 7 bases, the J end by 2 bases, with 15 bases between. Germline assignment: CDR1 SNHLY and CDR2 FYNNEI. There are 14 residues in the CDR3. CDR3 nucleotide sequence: TGTGCCAGCATCCCTGGAGGGGGGGCCTACGAGCAGTACTTC. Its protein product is CASIPGGGAYEQYF.

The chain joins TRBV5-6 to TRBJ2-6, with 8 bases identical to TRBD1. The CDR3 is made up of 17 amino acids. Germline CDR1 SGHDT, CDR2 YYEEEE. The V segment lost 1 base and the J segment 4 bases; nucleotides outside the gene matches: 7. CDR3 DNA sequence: TGTGCCAGCAGCTTGCCGGGACAGGTGGAAGGGGCCAACGTCCTGACTTTC. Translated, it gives CASSLPGQVEGANVLTF. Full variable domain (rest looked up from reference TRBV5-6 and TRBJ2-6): DAGVTQSPTHLIKTRGQQVTLRCSPKSGHDTVSWYQQALGQGPQFIFQYYEEEERQRGNFPDRFSGHQFPNYSSELNVNALLLGDSALYLCASSLPGQVEGANVLTFGAGSRLTVL.